This TCR beta chain is from a study of shared clonotypes between healthy human individuals. Study-level results: Donor clonotype sharing was expected to depend on sequencing depth. The diversity represented, both genetic and in exposure history, was limited by few donors.

For this clone: What it recognizes is unknown.

TCRdb's copy holds only in-frame clones and misses some; the assay was immunoSEQ multiplex PCR. Of some 2,000,000 clones listed, roughly 95% were seen once; the top ten hold 0.85% to 1.3%. The CDR3 contains 16 residues. Germline CDR1 SGHNT, CDR2 YYREEE (reference sequence). V was pared by 0 bases and J by 3 bases, with 6 bases of the junction left unmatched. Only CD45RO-negative cells positively selected for CCR7 counted as naive CD8 cells, so terminally differentiated effector memory CD45RA+ cells were excluded. This sequence joins TRBV5-4 and TRBJ2-1, with 7 bases aligning to TRBD2. Sequenced input: naive CD8+ T cells sorted from blood. The TCR was taken from a man aged 18 to 30 in good health. The CDR3 coding sequence is TGTGCCAGCAGCTTGGCGGGGGGTACCTACTACAATGAGCAGTTCTTC. Translation gives CASSLAGGTYYNEQFF.